A single sample gave rise to the 2 T cell receptor beta chains below, sequenced in a study of T cells in Graves' hyperthyroidism and ophthalmopathy. What was amplified from RNA transcripts were TCR beta CDR3 regions. HTBI primers drove first-round RT-PCR of the TCR CDR3. From the multiplex PCR reads, TCRdb called clonotypes with MiXCR, one entry per CDR3 protein. The table has just under 750,000 distinct CDR3 sequences, just over 35% seen once. The material sequenced was blood. The source is a woman aged 40-49 years with Graves' hyperthyroidism.

This clonotype was recorded once. Possible read error: a much larger clone is one base away. The genes are TRBV29-1 and TRBJ2-2; TRBD1 aligns across 7 bases. This CDR3 region has 14 residues. From germline, CDR1 is SQVTM and CDR2 ANQGSEA. Trimming removed 7 bases from V and 1 base from J; junction bases left unmatched: 6. The CDR3 DNA sequence: TGCAGCGCCTCTGGACAGGTGAACACCGGGGAGCTGTTTTTT. It is translated as CSASGQVNTGELFF.

This rearrangement joins TRBV7-9 to TRBJ2-7, with 9 nucleotides matching TRBD1. The J call may be faulty, since TRBJ2-1 better matches the DNA end. The CDR3 is 15 residues long. Germline CDR1 is SEHNR and CDR2 is FQNEAQ (reference sequence). CDR3 nucleotide sequence: TGTGCCAGCAGCTTAACACAGGGGGCCATCGATGAGCAGTTCTTC. Translation: CASSLTQGAIDEQFF.